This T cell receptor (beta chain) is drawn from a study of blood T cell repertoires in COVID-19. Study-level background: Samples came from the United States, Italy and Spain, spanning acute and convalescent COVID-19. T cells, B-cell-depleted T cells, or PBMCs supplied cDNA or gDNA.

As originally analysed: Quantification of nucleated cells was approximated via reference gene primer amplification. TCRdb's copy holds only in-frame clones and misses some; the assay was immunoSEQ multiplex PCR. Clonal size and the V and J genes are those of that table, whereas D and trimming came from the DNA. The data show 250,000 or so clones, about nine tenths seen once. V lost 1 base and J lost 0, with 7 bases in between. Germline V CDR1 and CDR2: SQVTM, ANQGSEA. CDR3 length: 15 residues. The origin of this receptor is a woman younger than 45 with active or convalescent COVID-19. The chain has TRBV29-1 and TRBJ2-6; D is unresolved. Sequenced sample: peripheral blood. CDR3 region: CSVEVPNSGANVLTF. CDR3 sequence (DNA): TGCAGCGTTGAAGTCCCAAACTCTGGGGCCAACGTCCTGACTTTC.